This entry concerns a single TCR beta chain. Its specificity is not known. The junction had 7 bases not matched to a gene; V was cut back by 7 bases and J by 1 base. The CDR3 spans 14 residues. Germline V gene data show CDR1 as MDHEN and CDR2 as SYDVKM. The assay used deep level. The data were produced by immunoSEQ multiplex PCR, yet TCRdb's version contains in-frame clones alone and is incomplete. The sample has hundreds of thousands of clones, 95% to 98% seen once. The sample is drawn from a study of shared clonotypes between healthy human individuals. Naive CD8 cells, CD45RO-negative and positively selected for CCR7, excluded terminally differentiated effector memory CD45RA+ cells. The study's findings and limits: The generation probabilities recorded for non-shared clonotypes fell below those of clonotypes shared by all four donors.

This TCR came from a man between 25 and 39 years old in good health. The genes are TRBV28 and TRBJ2-7; 7 bases map to TRBD2. Sequencing was done on a sample of naive CD8+ T cells sorted from blood. CDR3 DNA sequence: TGTGCCAGCAACCCGCGGCGGGAGTCCTACGAGCAGTACTTC. Translating gives CASNPRRESYEQYF.